What follows are 26 T cell receptor beta chains derived from one specimen sequenced in a study of T cell repertoires in cytomegalovirus infection. TCRdb called the reads again in MiXCR, with one record for every CDR3 protein. This sample has around 900,000 distinct CDR3 sequences, with around 30% found just once. The antigens these receptors bind are not known. The source was cultured CD8+ T cells from PBMCs, collected from culture after CMV antigen stimulation. These receptors originate from a human donor in good health (CMV status not recorded). Some clones in this sample may be carry-over from other donors' samples.

This clonotype was recorded at least ten times. The chain recombines TRBV12-3 or TRBV12-4 with TRBJ1-5; a possible D gene is TRBD1 (5 bases). The CDR3 spans 14 residues. The V and J ends lost 7 bases and 5 bases respectively, with 15 bases between them. In nucleotides, the CDR3 is TGTGCCAGCACCTCGACAGCCCCATATCAGCCCCAGCATTTT. Translated: CASTSTAPYQPQHF.

The chain uses TRBV7-9 and TRBJ2-7, with D perhaps TRBD2 (6 bases). Trimming took off 4 bases at V and 6 bases at J, with 13 bases between the two ends. The CDR3 is made up of 13 amino acids. Germline V CDR1 and CDR2: SEHNR, FQNEAQ (reference sequence). CDR3 nucleotides: TGTGCCAGCAGCTCAGGAGGGGCCCTCGAGCAGTACGTC. Its protein product is CASSSGGALEQYV.

This chain connects TRBV3-1 to TRBJ2-7, with D maybe TRBD1 (6 bases). V lost 5 bases and J lost 3, with 17 bases in between. This CDR3 comprises 15 residues. Germline V CDR1 and CDR2: LGHDT, YNNKEL (reference sequence). The CDR3 spells CASSTRRDTYYEQYF. The CDR3 DNA reads as TGTGCCAGCAGCACTCGCCGGGACACCTACTACGAGCAGTACTTC.

This clonotype has a single count. The CDR3 coding sequence is TGTGCCAGCCTTGCCGAGTCAGGTACCACTGAAGCTTTCTTT. Translation gives CASLAESGTTEAFF. The chain is built from TRBV5-5 and TRBJ1-1; D ambiguous. Trimming shortened V by 7 bases and J by 4 bases, and 17 bases separated the two germline ends. Germline CDR1 and CDR2: SGHKS and YYEKEE (reference sequence). The CDR3 spans 14 residues. Full variable domain (remainder filled in from reference TRBV5-5 and TRBJ1-1): DAGVTQSPTHLIKTRGQQVTLRCSPISGHKSVSWYQQVLGQGPQFIFQYYEKEERGRGNFPDRFSARQFPNYSSELNVNALLLGDSALYLCASLAESGTTEAFFGQGTRLTVV.

In nucleotides, the CDR3 is TGTGCCATCAGTTCAAACTACGAGCAGTACTTC. Translating it yields CAISSNYEQYF. The chain carries TRBV10-3 and TRBJ2-7; D is uncertain. Between the trimmed V and J ends, which lost 5 bases and 3 bases, there was a span of 5 bases. The CDR3 runs 11 residues. Germline values: CDR1 ENHRY, CDR2 SYGVKD.

This clonotype was recorded a few times. The chain recombines TRBV27 with TRBJ1-4; 10 nucleotides line up with TRBD1. CDR3 size: 15 residues. The V segment lost 5 bases and the J segment 8 bases; nucleotides outside the gene matches: 8. Germline lookup yields CDR1 MNHEY and CDR2 SMNVEV (reference sequence). Here the CDR3 reads CASSPGTGVGEKLFF. The CDR3 coding sequence is TGTGCCAGCAGTCCCGGGACAGGGGTGGGGGAAAAACTGTTTTTT.

This chain links TRBV7-9 with TRBJ1-1, with D tentatively TRBD1 (6 bases). Trimming cost V 4 bases and J 8 bases, with 14 bases left between them. The CDR3 covers 13 residues. The germline V gene has CDR1 SEHNR and CDR2 FQNEAQ (reference sequence). CDR3 amino acids: CASSSGQVKEAFF. CDR3 nucleotides: TGTGCCAGCAGCTCGGGACAAGTAAAGGAAGCTTTCTTT.

The rearrangement joins TRBV10-3 to TRBJ2-7; maybe TRBD1 (6 bases). Germline V gene data show CDR1 as ENHRY and CDR2 as SYGVKD. With 8 bases removed from V and 3 bases from J, the gap between germline ends came to 23 bases. The CDR3 covers 16 residues. CDR3 sequence: CAIGEPGEIWVYEQYV. Written as DNA, the CDR3 is TGTGCCATCGGGGAGCCAGGGGAAATTTGGGTCTACGAGCAGTACGTC.

Ten or more counts support this clonotype. This chain uses TRBV7-6 with TRBJ2-3; TRBD1 matches 9 bases. Trimming at V came to 4 bases and at J to 2 bases, leaving 4 bases not matched to a gene. The CDR3 spans 15 residues. The germline gives CDR1 SGHVS, CDR2 FNYEAQ. The CDR3 region is CASSSWTGDTDTQYF. CDR3 nucleotides: TGTGCCAGCAGCTCCTGGACAGGGGACACAGATACGCAGTATTTT.

This clonotype turned up a few times. The chain joins TRBV24-1 to TRBJ2-2, with 8 bases lining up with TRBD1. V lost 3 bases to trimming and J lost 13 bases; unmatched junction nucleotides: 12. The CDR3 covers 15 residues. CDR1 and CDR2 from the germline V gene are KGHDR and SFDVKD. Written as DNA, the CDR3 is TGTGCCACCAGTGATGCTGACAGGGGTGCTCAATGGCTGTTTTTT. This codes for CATSDADRGAQWLFF.

This clonotype is a singleton in its sample. The chain links TRBV9 to TRBJ1-2; D ambiguous. This CDR3 has 15 residues. Trimming removed 0 bases at V and 0 bases at J, with 9 bases between. Germline loops: CDR1 SGDLS, CDR2 YYNGEE. CDR3 nucleotide sequence: TGTGCCAGCAGCGTAGACGGGTCCACTAACTATGGCTACACCTTC. Protein sequence: CASSVDGSTNYGYTF. Supplemented by reference TRBV9 and TRBJ1-2, the full variable domain reads DSGVTQTPKHLITATGQRVTLRCSPRSGDLSVYWYQQSLDQGLQFLIQYYNGEERAKGNILERFSAQQFPDLHSELNLSSLELGDSALYFCASSVDGSTNYGYTFGSGTRLTVV.

The chain recombines TRBV5-6 with TRBJ1-1; no clear D. The CDR3 runs 14 residues. The germline CDR1 and CDR2 sequences are SGHDT and YYEEEE. With 2 bases removed from V and 1 base from J, the gap between germline ends came to 9 bases. This CDR3 reads CASSFFGKNTEAFF. CDR3 sequence (DNA): TGTGCCAGCAGCTTTTTCGGTAAGAACACTGAAGCTTTCTTT.

This clonotype was seen a handful of times. The chain recombines TRBV6-2 or TRBV6-3 with TRBJ2-5, with 14 bases identical to TRBD2. The CDR3 runs to 19 residues. CDR1 is MNHEY, CDR2 SVGEGT, per germline. V lost 4 bases, J lost 4 bases, and 14 bases stayed unmatched. As DNA, the CDR3 is TGTGCCAGCAGTTCCATCAGCCTGGGACTAGCGGGGGAGTCAGAGACCCAGTACTTC. This encodes CASSSISLGLAGESETQYF.

This clonotype was found once. This may stem from a read error, because a much larger clone lies one nucleotide away. The chain is built from TRBV12-3 or TRBV12-4 and TRBJ1-1, with D perhaps TRBD1 (5 bases). Trimming left V 1 base short and J 1 base short, with 25 bases between. The CDR3 sequence is 20 residues long. CDR3 sequence: CASSLGRQLTATWGNTEAFF. The DNA of the CDR3 is TGTGCCAGCAGTTTAGGGAGACAGTTAACTGCGACCTGGGGGAACACTGAAGCTTTCTTT.

In this sample, this clonotype turned up once. The rearrangement joins TRBV4-3 to TRBJ1-2; 10 bases fit TRBD1. This CDR3 comprises 19 residues. Germline values: CDR1 LGHNA, CDR2 YSLEER. V lost 8 bases and J lost 3; bases outside the gene matches: 21. The CDR3 loop is CASSQLGQGKELDDYGYTF. The DNA of the CDR3 is TGCGCCAGCTCCCAGCTGGGACAGGGGAAGGAGTTAGATGACTATGGCTACACCTTC.

This clonotype has more than one count but fewer than ten. The CDR3 DNA is TGTGCTAGTGGTTTGGTAGTTTTGGGGGAGGTAGACACTGAAGCTTTCTTT. Protein product: CASGLVVLGEVDTEAFF. J is TRBJ1-1 and V is TRBV12-5; perhaps TRBD1 as D (5 bases). CDR3 length equals 17 residues. The germline V gene has CDR1 LGHNT and CDR2 FRNRAP. Trimming stripped 0 bases from V and 3 bases from J, with 17 bases between.

The V call is TRBV2, the J call TRBJ2-1; D is ambiguous. In germline, CDR1 is SNHLY, CDR2 FYNNEI. The ends were cut back, 4 bases at V and 9 bases at J, with 13 bases in the middle. The CDR3 covers 13 residues. This CDR3 is CASSGEGLSEQFF. The CDR3 DNA follows: TGTGCCAGCAGTGGGGAAGGGTTGAGTGAGCAGTTCTTC.

The CDR3: CASSETKRGTYEQYF. In DNA, the CDR3 is TGTGCCAGCAGCGAGACTAAGCGGGGGACCTACGAGCAGTACTTC. The chain has TRBV5-5 and TRBJ2-7, with 8 bases lining up with TRBD2. Germline V gene sequence: CDR1 SGHKS, CDR2 YYEKEE (reference sequence). V was clipped by 4 bases and J by 2 bases; unmatched bases: 8. This CDR3 is built from 15 residues.

The chain is built from TRBV14 and TRBJ1-1, with 7 bases lining up with TRBD1. V lost 0 bases to trimming and J lost 5 bases; unmatched junction nucleotides: 9. Germline CDR1 reads SGHDN; CDR2 reads FVKESK. The CDR3 is made up of 16 amino acids. The CDR3 protein is CASSQDSWGGQTEAFF. The DNA of the CDR3 is TGTGCCAGCAGCCAAGATTCGTGGGGGGGACAGACTGAAGCTTTCTTT.

This clonotype was found a few times. This rearrangement joins TRBV14 to TRBJ1-2, with a weak D call TRBD1 (6 bases). The V end was cut by 2 bases, the J end by 5 bases, with 18 bases between. The germline CDR1 and CDR2 sequences are SGHDN and FVKESK. The CDR3 consists of 16 residues. Written as DNA, the CDR3 is TGTGCCAGCAGCCAATACCGGGACACGGGAGGATATGGCTACACCTTC. Protein sequence: CASSQYRDTGGYGYTF.

This clonotype appeared a few times. The chain uses TRBV10-3 and TRBJ2-5; 12 bases agree with TRBD2. V shed 2 bases and J 4 bases; nucleotides not matched to a gene: 8. CDR1 is ENHRY and CDR2 is SYGVKD in the germline V gene. The CDR3 has 17 amino acids. CDR3 region: CAISETKTSGGVETQYF. The CDR3 coding sequence is TGTGCCATCAGTGAGACCAAGACTAGCGGGGGTGTAGAGACCCAGTACTTC.

The chain has TRBV10-3 and TRBJ2-1; 10 bases line up with TRBD1. The CDR3 consists of 16 residues. CDR1 ENHRY and CDR2 SYGVKD come from the germline V gene. The V and J ends lost 6 bases and 6 bases, in that order; junction bases with no gene match: 11. CDR3 region: CAIRTFRDRGINEQFF. In DNA form, the CDR3 reads TGTGCCATCAGGACTTTTCGGGACAGGGGTATCAATGAGCAGTTCTTC.

The V and J genes are TRBV6-1 and TRBJ2-7; TRBD2 aligns across 8 bases. The V gene's germline CDR1 is MNHNS and CDR2 SASEGT. The CDR3 extends over 15 amino acids. The junction had 11 bases not matched to a gene; V was cut back by 5 bases and J by 5 bases. The CDR3 reads CASSYGGGEDHEQYF. In nucleotides, the CDR3 is TGTGCCAGCAGTTACGGGGGGGGCGAAGATCACGAGCAGTACTTC.

Many counts were recorded for this clonotype. V gene TRBV7-3 combines with J gene TRBJ1-1; D is ambiguous. Germline values: CDR1 SGHTA, CDR2 FQGTGA. V lost 1 base, J lost 7 bases, and 13 bases lay in between. CDR3 size: 14 residues. The CDR3 nucleotides are TGTGCCAGCAGCTTAAGTCCATTGGATCGTGAAGCTTTCTTT. Protein product: CASSLSPLDREAFF.

This clonotype showed up just a few times. The chain carries TRBV7-2 and TRBJ2-1, with 12 bases that match TRBD2. The ends lost 5 bases at V and 1 base at J; junction bases unmatched: 6. Germline values: CDR1 SGHTA, CDR2 FQGNSA. CDR3 size: 17 residues. Here the CDR3 reads CASSNTSGGLSYNEQFF. CDR3 bases: TGTGCCAGCAGCAACACTAGCGGGGGGCTTTCCTACAATGAGCAGTTCTTC.

The chain is built from TRBV19 and TRBJ1-5, with unresolved D. Trimming stripped 1 base from V and 12 bases from J, with 7 bases between. CDR1 and CDR2 from the germline V gene are LNHDA and SQIVND (reference sequence). The CDR3 spans 11 residues. In nucleotides, the CDR3 is TGTGCCAGTAGTATAGGTGGTAGCCAGCATTTT. Translated: CASSIGGSQHF.